A selection of T cell receptor beta chains follows, all from one sample in a study of T cell responses to AZD1222 COVID-19 vaccine. Profiled with immunoSEQ multiplex PCR; TCRdb holds only in-frame clones, not every one. The data contain around 130,000 clones, 80% to 95% of them singletons. The sample in question was peripheral blood, obtained 28 days after the second AZD1222 dose. These receptors were collected from an adult who received the AZD1222 COVID-19 vaccine. The CDR3 runs from the conserved cysteine through the conserved F or W. Fields, in order: V gene, J gene, D gene, clone size, CDR3 protein, CDR3 DNA. The D gene is left open where the match is weak. For some rows the clone size is stated as once, few or many, or as a class when expanded; others skip it.

V: TRBV3-1/TRBV3-2; J: TRBJ2-3; D: TRBD1; size: once; CDR3: CASSSGTGTDTQYF; DNA: TGTGCCAGCAGCTCTGGGACAGGCACAGATACGCAGTATTTT
V: TRBV6-5; J: TRBJ1-6; D: -; size: -; CDR3: CASKLGPLDSPLHF; DNA: TGTGCCAGCAAGTTAGGTCCTCTAGATTCACCCCTCCACTTT
V: TRBV27; J: TRBJ1-1; D: -; size: -; CDR3: CASSAYEVGTEAFF; DNA: TGTGCCAGCAGTGCCTACGAGGTTGGCACTGAAGCTTTCTTT
V: TRBV5-1; J: TRBJ1-1; D: -; size: -; CDR3: CASNRGVHNTEAFF; DNA: TGCGCCAGCAACCGGGGAGTCCATAACACTGAAGCTTTCTTT
V: TRBV12-3/TRBV12-4; J: TRBJ1-2; D: -; size: -; CDR3: CASSPVPGGYTF; DNA: TGTGCCAGCAGTCCAGTACCTGGGGGCTACACCTTC
V: TRBV7-9; J: TRBJ1-2; D: TRBD1; size: -; CDR3: CASSATGEHGGYTF; DNA: TGTGCCAGCAGCGCGACAGGGGAACACGGTGGCTACACCTTC
V: TRBV18; J: TRBJ2-1; D: -; size: -; CDR3: CASSPIGINEQFF; DNA: TGTGCCAGCTCACCAATCGGGATCAATGAGCAGTTCTTC
V: TRBV2; J: TRBJ2-3; D: -; size: once; CDR3: CASTDSPNTDTQYF; DNA: TGTGCCAGCACGGACAGTCCAAACACAGATACGCAGTATTTT
V: TRBV25-1; J: TRBJ1-1; D: -; size: -; CDR3: CASRWANTEAFF; DNA: TGTGCCAGCAGGTGGGCGAACACTGAAGCTTTCTTT
V: TRBV28; J: TRBJ2-6; D: -; size: -; CDR3: CASSLGGGANVLTF; DNA: TGTGCCAGCAGTTTAGGTGGGGGGGCCAACGTCCTGACTTTC
V: TRBV5-1; J: TRBJ2-5; D: TRBD2; size: -; CDR3: CASSRGGRHQETQYF; DNA: TGCGCCAGCAGTCGAGGCGGGAGGCACCAAGAGACCCAGTACTTC
V: TRBV7-8; J: TRBJ1-2; D: TRBD1; size: -; CDR3: CASSPGTGVFSSMGYTF; DNA: TGTGCCAGCAGCCCCGGGACAGGGGTATTTTCTTCCATGGGCTACACCTTC
V: TRBV29-1; J: TRBJ1-1; D: -; size: -; CDR3: CSVEEGNKAFF; DNA: TGCAGCGTTGAAGAGGGGAACAAAGCTTTCTTT
V: TRBV9; J: TRBJ2-3; D: TRBD2; size: -; CDR3: CASSVSGGALDTQYF; DNA: TGTGCCAGCAGCGTAAGCGGGGGGGCACTAGATACGCAGTATTTT
V: TRBV3-1/TRBV3-2; J: TRBJ1-2; D: -; size: -; CDR3: CASSLQGGGYTF; DNA: TGTGCCAGCAGCCTTCAAGGGGGAGGCTACACCTTC
V: TRBV5-5; J: TRBJ2-5; D: -; size: -; CDR3: CASSLVEGRETQYF; DNA: TGTGCCAGCAGCTTGGTAGAGGGCCGGGAGACCCAGTACTTC
V: TRBV7-6; J: TRBJ1-1; D: -; size: -; CDR3: CASSPRGSANTEAFF; DNA: TGTGCCAGCAGCCCTCGTGGGAGTGCGAACACTGAAGCTTTCTTT
V: TRBV6-5; J: TRBJ1-1; D: TRBD1; size: -; CDR3: CASSYPAGGTEAFF; DNA: TGTGCCAGCAGTTACCCCGCAGGGGGAACTGAAGCTTTCTTT
V: TRBV6-1; J: TRBJ2-7; D: -; size: -; CDR3: CASGIYEQYF; DNA: TGTGCCAGTGGGATCTACGAGCAGTACTTC
V: TRBV27; J: TRBJ2-7; D: -; size: -; CDR3: CASSGRGGPYEQYF; DNA: TGTGCCAGCAGCGGGAGAGGGGGGCCCTACGAGCAGTACTTC
V: TRBV5-1; J: TRBJ2-1; D: -; size: -; CDR3: CASSLTSTGSDEQFF; DNA: TGCGCCAGCAGCTTGACTAGCACTGGTTCGGATGAGCAGTTCTTC
V: TRBV3-1/TRBV3-2; J: TRBJ2-1; D: TRBD2; size: -; CDR3: CASSQDEPSGENEQFF; DNA: TGTGCCAGCAGCCAAGATGAGCCTAGCGGGGAAAATGAGCAGTTCTTC
V: TRBV6-1; J: TRBJ1-1; D: -; size: -; CDR3: CASSGGSAGWGTEAFF; DNA: TGTGCCAGCAGTGGCGGTTCGGCGGGCTGGGGCACTGAAGCTTTCTTT
V: TRBV7-9; J: TRBJ2-3; D: -; size: -; CDR3: CASGIVGTDTQYF; DNA: TGTGCCAGCGGGATTGTCGGCACAGATACGCAGTATTTT
V: TRBV24-1; J: TRBJ1-4; D: TRBD1; size: -; CDR3: CATSDPGTAGEKLFF; DNA: TGTGCCACCAGTGACCCCGGGACAGCGGGTGAAAAACTGTTTTTT
V: TRBV12-3/TRBV12-4; J: TRBJ2-2; D: -; size: -; CDR3: CATRSNGELFF; DNA: TGTGCCACCCGTTCCAACGGGGAGCTGTTTTTT
V: TRBV19; J: TRBJ2-1; D: -; size: -; CDR3: CASSMGGGYNEQFF; DNA: TGTGCCAGTAGTATGGGTGGCGGATACAATGAGCAGTTCTTC
V: TRBV10-3; J: TRBJ2-5; D: -; size: once; CDR3: CAISGDSSNKETQYF; DNA: TGTGCCATCAGTGGCGACAGTAGTAACAAAGAGACCCAGTACTTC
V: TRBV3-1/TRBV3-2; J: TRBJ2-3; D: -; size: -; CDR3: CASSQGLGTDTQYF; DNA: TGTGCCAGCAGCCAAGGGTTGGGCACAGATACGCAGTATTTT
V: TRBV20-1; J: TRBJ1-1; D: -; size: -; CDR3: CSASAGLESEAFF; DNA: TGCAGTGCTAGTGCAGGGTTAGAGTCTGAAGCTTTCTTT
V: TRBV2; J: TRBJ1-2; D: TRBD1; size: -; CDR3: CASSLQGQGSGYTF; DNA: TGTGCCAGCAGTCTGCAGGGACAGGGAAGCGGCTACACCTTC
V: TRBV19; J: TRBJ1-6; D: TRBD1; size: -; CDR3: CASTGQGGGNSPLHF; DNA: TGTGCCAGTACGGGACAGGGGGGAGGTAATTCACCCCTCCACTTT
V: TRBV6-5; J: TRBJ1-3; D: -; size: -; CDR3: CASLEAGTIYF; DNA: TGTGCCAGCTTAGAGGCAGGGACCATATATTTT
V: TRBV11-1; J: TRBJ1-1; D: -; size: -; CDR3: CASSQLTSLNTEAFF; DNA: TGTGCCAGCAGTCAACTTACATCACTGAACACTGAAGCTTTCTTT
V: TRBV11-3; J: TRBJ2-1; D: TRBD2; size: -; CDR3: CASSSSGTSGYNEQFF; DNA: TGTGCCAGCAGCTCCTCCGGGACTAGCGGCTACAATGAGCAGTTCTTC
V: TRBV27; J: TRBJ1-1; D: TRBD1; size: -; CDR3: CASRTGTGSVMGMNTEAFF; DNA: TGTGCCAGCAGAACCGGGACAGGCTCCGTTATGGGTATGAACACTGAAGCTTTCTTT
V: TRBV9; J: TRBJ2-2; D: -; size: -; CDR3: CASSSRGARGLAGELFF; DNA: TGTGCCAGCAGCTCCCGGGGGGCCAGGGGGCTGGCCGGGGAGCTGTTTTTT
V: TRBV5-1; J: TRBJ1-1; D: -; size: -; CDR3: CASSPQGTGEAFF; DNA: TGCGCCAGCAGCCCTCAGGGGACTGGGGAAGCTTTCTTT
V: TRBV18; J: TRBJ1-6; D: -; size: -; CDR3: CASSGMGSYNSPLHF; DNA: TGTGCCAGCTCCGGGATGGGCTCCTATAATTCACCCCTCCACTTT
V: TRBV6-5; J: TRBJ1-2; D: TRBD1; size: -; CDR3: CASTPGRGYGGYTF; DNA: TGTGCCAGCACTCCGGGCAGGGGGTACGGTGGCTACACCTTC
V: TRBV7-2; J: TRBJ2-3; D: TRBD2; size: -; CDR3: CASSLNLVLAGSSTDTQYF; DNA: TGTGCCAGCAGCTTAAATCTAGTACTAGCGGGGAGTAGCACAGATACGCAGTATTTT
V: TRBV7-3; J: TRBJ1-6; D: -; size: -; CDR3: CASSAGANSPLHF; DNA: TGTGCCAGCAGCGCCGGGGCCAATTCACCCCTCCACTTT
V: TRBV4-2; J: TRBJ1-1; D: -; size: -; CDR3: CASSQDVPRKNTEAFF; DNA: TGTGCCAGCAGCCAAGATGTCCCCAGGAAGAACACTGAAGCTTTCTTT
V: TRBV7-2; J: TRBJ1-6; D: -; size: -; CDR3: CASSLKGGVGSPLHF; DNA: TGTGCCAGCAGCTTAAAGGGAGGGGTGGGCTCACCCCTCCACTTT
V: TRBV11-2; J: TRBJ2-2; D: -; size: -; CDR3: CASSSVKGVGTGELFF; DNA: TGTGCCAGCAGCTCAGTGAAGGGGGTTGGGACCGGGGAGCTGTTTTTT
V: TRBV5-1; J: TRBJ1-2; D: -; size: -; CDR3: CASSPSGGTNYGYTF; DNA: TGCGCCAGCAGCCCTTCGGGAGGAACCAACTATGGCTACACCTTC
V: TRBV19; J: TRBJ1-1; D: -; size: -; CDR3: CASVGLLYNTEAFF; DNA: TGTGCATCCGTGGGGCTTCTATACAACACTGAAGCTTTCTTT
V: TRBV12-5; J: TRBJ1-2; D: -; size: -; CDR3: CASGLYGEGYTF; DNA: TGTGCTAGTGGTTTGTATGGGGAAGGCTACACCTTC
V: TRBV18; J: TRBJ1-5; D: TRBD1; size: once; CDR3: CASSQDRGGSNQPQHF; DNA: TGTGCCAGCTCTCAGGACAGGGGAGGGAGCAATCAGCCCCAGCATTTT